The 24 T cell receptor beta chains in this list originate from one sample, sequenced in a study of T-cell reconstitution after alpha-beta-depleted transplantation in children (dated by TCRdb to about 2016). The protocol used for the library was PCR. Sequencer: Illumina HiSeq 2500. Molecular barcoding was employed in the preparation of TCR libraries, with unique molecular identifiers being used to normalize TCRbeta repertoire quantification. TCRdb trimmed the raw reads at Q25, called clones with MiXCR and kept productive beta chains. Duplicate CDR3 protein sequences are folded into a single record with the most common DNA and genes. This sample holds 200,000 to 300,000 distinct CDR3 sequences; around 11% were observed only once. The top ten clones comprise around 2.5% of the sample. Sequenced material: PBMCs from the stem cell graft donor, taken from the stem cell graft. These receptors were obtained from a human donor who donated a stem cell graft to a child with acute lymphoblastic leukemia.

To note about this clonotype: A much larger clone differs by one base, so this may be a read error. This sequence joins TRBV7-2 and TRBJ2-5; TRBD2 matches at 8 bases. Germline V gene lookup returns CDR1 SGHTA and CDR2 FQGNSA. CDR3 length: 14 residues. The CDR3 is CASSPGGRQETQHF. In nucleotides, the CDR3 is TGTGCCAGCAGCCCGGGAGGGCGACAAGAGACCCAGCACTTC.

This clonotype has a count of ten or more. The rearrangement links TRBV7-9 to TRBJ1-3; no definite D call. The length of the CDR3 is 16 residues. Germline V gives CDR1 SEHNR, CDR2 FQNEAQ (reference sequence). Trimming took 3 bases from V and 0 from J, leaving 12 bases between them. The CDR3 bases are TGTGCCAGCAGCTTGGCCGGCTGGGACTCTGGAAACACCATATATTTT. Its translation is CASSLAGWDSGNTIYF.

This sequence joins TRBV20-1 and TRBJ1-5, with 9 positions matching TRBD1. CDR3 length: 17 residues. J gave up 6 bases and V 3 bases, and 15 bases lay outside the gene matches. Germline CDR1 reads DFQATT; CDR2 reads SNEGSKA (reference sequence). The CDR3 here is CSARGTGSGYVSQPQHF. The CDR3 DNA reads as TGCAGTGCTAGGGGGACAGGGTCTGGGTATGTTAGTCAGCCCCAGCATTTT.

Regarding this clonotype: This sequence may be a read error, since a much larger clone differs from it by one base. The chain links TRBV20-1 to TRBJ2-7; tentative D call: TRBD2 (6 bases). The CDR3 loop spans 15 amino acids. Germline V lookup: CDR1 DFQATT, CDR2 SNEGSKA (reference sequence). V was cut by 1 base and J by 2 bases, with 15 bases left in between. The CDR3 nucleotides are TGCAGTGCTAGAGGCTCCCGCTGGGGGGCCTACGAGCAGTACTTC. It translates to CSARGSRWGAYEQYF.

This clonotype was seen ten or more times. The J gene is TRBJ2-7, the V gene TRBV21-1; no DNA check was done on the table's D call, TRBD2. TRBV21-1 is a known pseudogene. The CDR3 extends over 16 amino acids. The CDR3 region has the DNA TGTGCCAGCAGCAAATATTGGGAGTTTTTGGGCTACGAGCAGTACTTC. Its protein product is CASSKYWEFLGYEQYF.

This clonotype came up many times. The chain combines TRBV6-1 with TRBJ2-7, with TRBD2 matching over 8 bases. Germline V gives CDR1 MNHNS, CDR2 SASEGT. After removal of 9 bases from V and 2 bases from J, the junction contained 15 bases not matched to a gene. The CDR3 contains 16 residues. Here the CDR3 reads CARETGAREGAYEQYF. In DNA form, the CDR3 reads TGTGCCAGAGAAACCGGGGCCCGGGAGGGAGCCTACGAGCAGTACTTC.

There are many counts of this clonotype. The gene calls are TRBV18 and TRBJ2-7; 9 nucleotides align to TRBD1. The CDR3 consists of 14 residues. Germline V gene lookup returns CDR1 KGHSH and CDR2 LQKENI. With 2 bases clipped from V and 6 bases from J, the junction kept 5 bases outside the gene matches. The DNA of the CDR3 is TGTGCCAGCTCACCATCAAACAGGGGGCGCGAGCAGTACTTC. It yields the protein CASSPSNRGREQYF. Together with reference TRBV18 and TRBJ2-7, the CDR3 gives the full variable domain: NAGVMQNPRHLVRRRGQEARLRCSPMKGHSHVYWYRQLPEEGLKFMVYLQKENIIDESGMPKERFSAEFPKEGPSILRIQQVVRGDSAAYFCASSPSNRGREQYFGPGTRLTVT.

In this sample, this clonotype turned up many times. The chain employs TRBV27 and TRBJ2-1; 10 bases agree with TRBD2. Per germline, CDR1 MNHEY and CDR2 SMNVEV (reference sequence). The CDR3 extends over 15 amino acids. Trimming removed 8 bases from V and 8 bases from J; junction bases left unmatched: 12. This CDR3 is CASGIASGRIDEQFF. DNA of the CDR3: TGTGCCAGCGGAATTGCTAGCGGGAGAATTGATGAGCAGTTCTTC.

The chain uses TRBV11-2 and TRBJ2-1, with D unresolved. Germline V CDR1 and CDR2: SGHAT, FQNNGV. The CDR3 spans 13 residues. Trimming took off 4 bases at V and 11 bases at J, with 15 bases between the two ends. In DNA, the CDR3 is TGTGCCAGCAGCTCCTTCCAGGCAAAAAAGCAGTTCTTC. Protein product: CASSSFQAKKQFF.

Concerning this clonotype: A read error may be the cause here, since a much bigger clone is one base away. CDR3 sequence (DNA): TGTGCCAGCAGCCAAGCGATCAATGAGCACTTCTTC. As protein: CASSQAINEHFF. The V and J genes are TRBV4-2 and TRBJ2-1, with D hard to call. Germline CDR1 and CDR2: LGHNA and YNFKEQ. CDR3 length: 12 amino acids.

This clonotype was observed at least ten times. V gene TRBV7-2 combines with J gene TRBJ2-3; no firm D call. Trimming left V 2 bases short and J 5 bases short, with 8 bases between. The CDR3 sequence is 13 residues long. Germline V lookup: CDR1 SGHTA, CDR2 FQGNSA. The CDR3 sequence is CASSLTRLDTQYF. The CDR3 coding sequence is TGTGCCAGCAGCTTAACCCGCTTAGATACGCAGTATTTT.

This clonotype was seen repeatedly, ten times or more. CDR3 bases: TGTGCCACCAGCAGAGATTCGAACACCATATATTTT. It encodes CATSRDSNTIYF. The V call is TRBV15, the J call TRBJ1-3; the D is unclear. The germline CDR1 and CDR2 sequences are LNHNV and YYDKDF (reference sequence). This CDR3 contains 12 residues. Trimming stripped 0 bases from V and 7 bases from J, with 4 bases between.

There are many counts of this clonotype. The chain is built from TRBV20-1 and TRBJ2-5, with 8 bases identical to TRBD2. Germline CDR1 DFQATT, CDR2 SNEGSKA (reference sequence). The CDR3 consists of 15 residues. Trimming removed 3 bases from V and 5 bases from J; junction bases left unmatched: 11. The CDR3 coding sequence is TGCAGTGCTAGTGTCCGGGGGGGCCCTCCCGAGACCCAGTACTTC. It codes for CSASVRGGPPETQYF.

The sample holds many counts of this clonotype. The chain links TRBV9 to TRBJ2-3, with D perhaps assigned TRBD1 or TRBD2 (6 bases each). The CDR3 totals 16 residues. Germline V CDR1 and CDR2: SGDLS, YYNGEE. V was pared by 0 bases and J by 2 bases, with 13 bases between. The CDR3 loop reads CASSVDWGATTDTQYF. DNA of the CDR3: TGTGCCAGCAGCGTAGACTGGGGGGCGACCACAGATACGCAGTATTTT.

This clonotype was seen ten or more times. V gene TRBV15 combines with J gene TRBJ1-2; D is unclear. V was clipped by 0 bases and J by 1 base, with 12 bases between them. The CDR3 is made up of 16 amino acids. Germline CDR1 is LNHNV and CDR2 is YYDKDF (reference sequence). CDR3 sequence (DNA): TGTGCCACCAGCAGAGATCACGGACTTTTTAACTATGGCTACACCTTC. Translation gives CATSRDHGLFNYGYTF.

The table lists this clonotype with many counts. The chain couples TRBV20-1 to TRBJ2-7; 9 nucleotides line up with TRBD1. V gave up 5 bases and J gave up 4 bases; unmatched junction bases: 3. This CDR3 has 12 residues. In germline, CDR1 is DFQATT, CDR2 SNEGSKA (reference sequence). The CDR3 DNA reads as TGCAGTGCTGGGACAGGGAGATACGAGCAGTACTTC. The encoded protein is CSAGTGRYEQYF.

This clonotype came up a few times. This chain uses TRBV30 with TRBJ2-1, with 10 bases identical to TRBD2. The ends lost 5 bases at V and 10 bases at J; junction bases unmatched: 14. CDR1 GTSNPN and CDR2 SVGIG come from the germline V gene (reference sequence). The CDR3 is 15 amino acids. This CDR3 reads CAWGWSSGRLGEQFF. In DNA, the CDR3 is TGTGCCTGGGGATGGTCTAGCGGGAGATTGGGGGAGCAGTTCTTC.

This clonotype was seen a few times. DNA of the CDR3: TGTGCCAGCAGCTCGGGACAGTACTACGAGCAGTACTTC. Translation: CASSSGQYYEQYF. The gene calls are TRBV7-9 and TRBJ2-7; 7 bases fit TRBD1. CDR3 length: 13 amino acids. From germline, CDR1 is SEHNR and CDR2 FQNEAQ (reference sequence). V was clipped by 4 bases and J by 3 bases; unmatched bases: 3.

This clonotype has at least ten counts. The rearrangement uses TRBV29-1 and TRBJ2-7; D is perhaps TRBD1 or TRBD2 (5 bases each). Germline V CDR1 and CDR2: SQVTM, ANQGSEA. With 1 base removed from V and 2 bases from J, the gap between germline ends came to 9 bases. The CDR3 length is 13 residues. CDR3 sequence reads: CSVEVRDPYEQYF. CDR3 sequence (DNA): TGCAGCGTTGAAGTAAGGGACCCCTACGAGCAGTACTTC.

This clonotype was seen ten or more times. The chain has TRBV20-1 and TRBJ2-4; tentative D call: TRBD2 (7 bases). Germline values: CDR1 DFQATT, CDR2 SNEGSKA (reference sequence). V was cut by 4 bases and J by 1 base, with 17 bases left in between. This CDR3 is built from 16 residues. CDR3: CSATGAGALAKNIQYF. The DNA for the CDR3 is TGCAGTGCTACCGGGGCGGGGGCTTTGGCCAAAAACATTCAGTACTTC.

This clonotype was observed many times. The chain couples TRBV20-1 to TRBJ2-5; D is perhaps TRBD1 or TRBD2 (5 bases each). Trimming removed 5 bases from V and 8 bases from J, with 6 bases in between. Germline-derived CDR1 and CDR2 are DFQATT and SNEGSKA (reference sequence). This CDR3 has 9 residues. The CDR3 sequence: CSAGGTQYF. Here the CDR3 DNA reads TGCAGTGCTGGGGGAACCCAGTACTTC.

This clonotype was detected many times. The chain has TRBV12-3 or TRBV12-4 and TRBJ1-4; D may be TRBD1 (5 bases). This CDR3 comprises 13 residues. V was cut by 2 bases and J by 7 bases, with 8 bases left in between. DNA for the CDR3: TGTGCCAGCAGTTTACAGGGACGTGAAAAACTGTTTTTT. It encodes CASSLQGREKLFF.

This clonotype was counted at least ten times. This chain joins TRBV7-9 and TRBJ2-1; the match to TRBD2 covers 8 bases. Germline values: CDR1 SEHNR, CDR2 FQNEAQ (reference sequence). The ends lost 5 bases at V and 5 bases at J; junction bases unmatched: 11. This CDR3 comprises 16 residues. In DNA, the CDR3 is TGTGCCAGCAGCGCCACAGTCTATAGCGGGAACAATGAGCAGTTCTTC. Protein product: CASSATVYSGNNEQFF. The full variable domain, its missing parts supplied by reference TRBV7-9 and TRBJ2-1, is DTGVSQNPRHKITKRGQNVTFRCDPISEHNRLYWYRQTLGQGPEFLTYFQNEAQLEKSRLLSDRFSAERPKGSFSTLEIQRTEQGDSAMYLCASSATVYSGNNEQFFGPGTRLTVL.

A word on this clonotype: This may arise from a read error, as a much more abundant clone is one base away. CDR3 sequence reads: CSARVAGGTYQQYF. The CDR3 nucleotides are TGCAGTGCTAGAGTAGCGGGAGGGACCTACCAGCAGTACTTC. The gene calls are TRBV20-1 and TRBJ2-7; 11 bases fit TRBD2. The germline V gene encodes CDR1 DFQATT and CDR2 SNEGSKA (reference sequence). The CDR3 contains 14 residues.